The T cell receptor beta chain under discussion was sequenced for a study of shared clonotypes between healthy human individuals. The ends were cut back, 2 bases at V and 6 bases at J, with 17 bases in the middle. This CDR3 comprises 15 residues. Germline loops: CDR1 MDHEN, CDR2 SYDVKM. Many counts were recorded for this clone. Using immunoSEQ multiplex PCR, the repertoire was profiled, and TCRdb retains in-frame clones only, with some absent. The sample consists of about 1.1 million clones, 78% of them appearing once. The clonotype originates from a man aged 18 to 35 in good health. Some clones in this sample may be carry-over from other donors' samples. Input material: memory CD4+ T cells from PBMCs. As to subset: CD45RA-negative fraction. The chain combines TRBV28 with TRBJ2-7, with D perhaps matching TRBD1 (6 bases). The CDR3 coding sequence is TGTGCCAGCAGTTTACCTACACAGGGCACCGGCGAGCAGTACTTC. Protein product: CASSLPTQGTGEQYF.